These T cell receptor beta chains were read from a single sample in a study of T cell repertoires in cytomegalovirus infection. One entry per CDR3 protein results from TCRdb running MiXCR on the reads. The sample lists around 440,000 distinct CDR3 sequences, about 11% seen once, with about a tenth in the top ten. Sequencing was carried out using PBMCs. The receptors derive from a human donor in good health (CMV status not recorded). Some clones in this sample may be carry-over from other donors' samples. Each CDR3 is given with its conserved first and last residue. The order of the fields is D gene, J gene, V gene, clone size, CDR3 DNA, CDR3 protein. The D gene is left open where the match is weak. Clone size, where shown, is once, few, many, or a class for clones that have expanded.

.,TRBJ1-6,TRBV6-6,.,TGTGCCAGCAGTTACGTTGCCAGCAATTCACCCCTCTACTTT,CASSYVASNSPLYF
.,TRBJ2-2,TRBV24-1,few,TGTGCCACCAGTGATTTGGCGGGACAGCTGTTTTTT,CATSDLAGQLFF
.,TRBJ1-3,TRBV3-1,few,TGTGCCAGCACCCAACAGGGCTCGGGAAACACCATATATTTT,CASTQQGSGNTIYF
.,TRBJ2-7,TRBV7-3,many,TGTGCCAGCAGCTTAACTAGTCTTAGCGAGCAGTACTTC,CASSLTSLSEQYF
TRBD2,TRBJ2-5,TRBV6-1,many,TGTGCCAGCAGTCGACTAGCGGGGGGGAGAGAGACCCAGTACTTC,CASSRLAGGRETQYF
.,TRBJ1-5,TRBV20-1,few,TGCAGTGCTTCCCCTCAAGGACCGAAGGGGTACCAGCCCCAGCATTTT,CSASPQGPKGYQPQHF
TRBD1,TRBJ1-1,TRBV6-2/TRBV6-3,many,TGTGCCAGCAGGACAACTGACAGGGCGACCGCTGGGGCTTTCTTT,CASRTTDRATAGAFF
.,TRBJ2-5,TRBV12-3/TRBV12-4,few,TGTGCCAGCAGGCACCGCAGGGAGACCCAGTACTTC,CASRHRRETQYF
TRBD1,TRBJ1-5,TRBV12-3/TRBV12-4,many,TGTGCCAGCACGACAGGGGCTCAGCCCCAGCATTTT,CASTTGAQPQHF
.,TRBJ2-7,TRBV5-1,few,TGCGCCAGCAGCTTGGCCTCGCCGGCCACGTCCTACGAGCAGTACTTC,CASSLASPATSYEQYF
.,TRBJ2-2,TRBV7-2,many,TGTGCCTGGGGTCGGGAAATTGGCACCGGGGAGCTGTTTTTT,CAWGREIGTGELFF
.,TRBJ2-1,TRBV29-1,.,TGCAGCGTTGAAGAGGGTGAGCAGTTCTTC,CSVEEGEQFF
TRBD1,TRBJ2-4,TRBV28,few,TGTGCCAGCAGTGCTAGACAGGGGCTAGCCAAAAACATTCAGTACTTC,CASSARQGLAKNIQYF
TRBD2,TRBJ2-6,TRBV10-3,few,TGTGCCATCAGTGAGGGGGCGGGAGCCCTCTCTGGGGCCAACGTCCTGACTTTC,CAISEGAGALSGANVLTF
.,TRBJ1-6,TRBV5-5,few,TGTGCCAGCAGACGACAGGATTCACCCCTCCACTTT,CASRRQDSPLHF
.,TRBJ1-1,TRBV20-1,few,TGCAGTGCTAGAGGTCCCCCCGACAAATTGAACACTGAAGCTTTCTTT,CSARGPPDKLNTEAFF
TRBD2,TRBJ2-1,TRBV24-1,many,TGTGCCACCAGTGCCTGGACTAGCGGGATCAAGGGTGAGCAGTTCTTC,CATSAWTSGIKGEQFF
TRBD1,TRBJ1-1,TRBV9,.,TGTGCCAGCAGCGGCCCCGGGACAGGCAACACTGAAGCTTTCTTT,CASSGPGTGNTEAFF
.,TRBJ2-7,TRBV5-4,few,TGTGCCAGCAGCTTGGAACAGACGAGCTCCTACGAGCAGTACTTC,CASSLEQTSSYEQYF
TRBD2,TRBJ2-3,TRBV6-1,many,TGTGCCAGCAGTGCAGCGGGGGGACCGGATACGCAGTATTTT,CASSAAGGPDTQYF
TRBD2,TRBJ2-1,TRBV28,few,TGTGCCAGCAGTCAGCCGGGACTAGCGGTAGCTGAGCAGTTCTTC,CASSQPGLAVAEQFF
TRBD1,TRBJ2-5,TRBV14,many,TGTGCCAGCAGCCAATCACAGGGGGGAAAGACCCAGTACTTC,CASSQSQGGKTQYF
.,TRBJ2-3,TRBV7-3,many,TGTGCCAGCAGCTTGTCTAGCACAGATACGCAGTATTTT,CASSLSSTDTQYF